One and the same sample provided the 3 T cell receptor beta chains below, sequenced in a study of blood T cell repertoires in COVID-19. Measured with immunoSEQ multiplex PCR; TCRdb has only the in-frame clones, and not every one. Among more than 200,000 clones listed, 83% were seen once. The sample was peripheral blood. The receptor set was obtained from a middle-aged woman with active or convalescent COVID-19.

CDR3 bases: TGTGCCAGCAGCCCCCCGACAGCCTTGCCCCTCCACTTT. It encodes CASSPPTALPLHF. The chain has TRBV7-2 and TRBJ1-6; D may be TRBD1 (5 bases). Looked up from germline, CDR1 is SGHTA and CDR2 is FQGNSA. The CDR3 loop spans 13 amino acids. V lost 5 bases and J lost 13, with 15 bases in between.

This chain uses TRBV15 with TRBJ1-2; D is ambiguous. Germline V gene lookup returns CDR1 LNHNV and CDR2 YYDKDF (reference sequence). Trimming pared 5 bases from V and 4 bases from J, leaving 14 bases between. This CDR3 region has 14 residues. The CDR3 DNA follows: TGTGCCACCAGCGAGGTAGTCTACGTCTATGGCTACACCTTC. Amino acids: CATSEVVYVYGYTF.

This chain links TRBV3-1 (or the pseudogene TRBV3-2) with TRBJ1-1; the D is unclear. V lost 1 base to trimming and J lost 6 bases, with 30 bases between them. CDR3 length equals 20 residues. Looked up from germline, CDR1 is LGHDT and CDR2 is YNNKEL (reference sequence). The CDR3 spells CASSQVRAGGYPGVLPEAFF. The CDR3 region has the DNA TGTGCCAGCAGCCAAGTAAGGGCAGGAGGATACCCCGGCGTCTTGCCTGAAGCTTTCTTT.